Detailed here is one TCR beta chain. This sample stems from a study of T cells expressing NK-cell markers. Whole-study context: Eight donors were sequenced, seven testing HCMV-seropositive and one testing seronegative.

One entry per CDR3 protein, without DNA, is what TCRdb gives after re-calling the 5' RACE reads. In all, the sample yields roughly 390,000 distinct CDR3 sequences. Germline lookup yields CDR1 WNHNN and CDR2 SYGVQD (reference sequence). This CDR3 has 14 residues. The rearrangement joins TRBV10-1 to TRBJ2-3. The clonotype originates from a woman in her 50s in good health. The sequenced sample was blood T cells: a sorted CD56 or NKG2C T cell subset, CD4+ or CD8+ T cells, or bulk PBMC T cells (not recorded which). CDR3 protein: CASSEKRDEDTQYF.